Listed here are 3 T cell receptor beta chains from one sample, sequenced in a study of cytomegalovirus exposure and HLA in healthy donors. Researchers ran the PCR with 60 Vbeta and 13 Jbeta primers. The repertoire was sequenced with immunoSEQ multiplex PCR; TCRdb's copy has only in-frame clones and lacks some. The sample contains 100,000 to 150,000 clones, approximately 84% of which appear only once. The sample consisted of PBMCs. The receptors originated from a boy between 2 and 15 years old in good health and CMV-seronegative.

The chain couples TRBV13 to TRBJ1-4; 9 bases match TRBD1. The junction had 17 bases not matched to a gene; V was cut back by 5 bases and J by 7 bases. The CDR3 contains 18 residues. Germline assignment: CDR1 PRHDT and CDR2 FYEKMQ (reference sequence). CDR3 sequence: CASSRRRSADRGSEKLFF. The CDR3 DNA reads TGTGCCAGCAGCCGAAGACGGTCGGCGGACAGGGGAAGTGAAAAACTGTTTTTT.

This clone was observed a few times. The chain recombines TRBV9 with TRBJ1-1; D is ambiguous. In germline, CDR1 is SGDLS, CDR2 YYNGEE. The CDR3 has 14 residues. V gave up 5 bases and J gave up 1 base, with 12 bases separating them. For the CDR3, the DNA is TGTGCCAGCAGACCGACATCCGCGAACACTGAAGCTTTCTTT. Residues: CASRPTSANTEAFF.

CDR3 residues: CASSDRGGRRDTQYF. The CDR3 bases are TGCGCCAGCAGCGATCGGGGGGGGCGAAGAGATACGCAGTATTTT. The rearrangement links TRBV4-3 to TRBJ2-3; 8 nucleotides agree with TRBD2. CDR3 length equals 15 residues. CDR1 and CDR2 (germline): LGHNA, YSLEER. Trimming at V came to 5 bases and at J to 5 bases, leaving 9 bases not matched to a gene.